This T cell receptor beta chain was retrieved from a study of Graves' ophthalmopathy and Graves' hyperthyroidism. Amplification from RNA transcripts yielded the TCR beta CDR3 regions. RT-PCR in the first round used HTBI primers; a second-round multiplex PCR followed. MiXCR was run by TCRdb on the multiplex PCR reads, yielding one entry per CDR3 protein. The sample has fewer than 650,000 distinct CDR3 sequences; approximately 21% are singletons. The CDR3 is 15 amino acids. CDR1 is GTSNPN, CDR2 SVGIG, per germline (reference sequence). Trimming pared 0 bases from V and 5 bases from J, leaving 16 bases between. There are many counts of this clonotype.

The receptor comes from a woman between 18 and 29 years old with stable Graves' hyperthyroidism. Some clones in this sample may be carry-over from other donors' samples. This chain links TRBV30 with TRBJ1-1; a possible D gene is TRBD1 (6 bases). Sample: peripheral blood. This CDR3 reads CAWSVFTGRRTEAFF. The DNA of the CDR3 is TGTGCCTGGAGTGTTTTCACAGGGAGGAGAACTGAAGCTTTCTTT.